This TCR beta chain was sequenced in a study of CD8+CD57+ T cells in acquired aplastic anemia. Study-level background: Each DNA sample taken from sorted CD4+ and CD8+ cells came to roughly 3.5 ug on average. Regarding the study as a whole: Sharing between patients and controls was observed for roughly 29 CD8+ CDR3 sequences.

This clonotype was detected ten times or more. No antigen is known for it. TCR beta VDJ combinations and CDR3 sequences were profiled from genomic DNA. TCRdb recomputed calls from the reads with MiXCR, one row per CDR3 protein. Among about 470,000 distinct CDR3 sequences, about a third were seen once, and the ten largest hold roughly 0.89%. CD8+CD57+ cell expansion had been shown by flow cytometry in patients chosen for sequencing. What was sequenced was sorted CD4+, CD8+, or CD8+CD57+ T cells (not recorded which) from PBMCs. This sequence originates from a human donor with aplastic anemia.

CDR3 sequence (DNA): TGTGCCAGTAGTCTCTCCAGGATAGGCTATGGCTACACCTTC. The encoded protein is CASSLSRIGYGYTF. This chain connects TRBV19 to TRBJ1-2; no clear D gene. The CDR3 has 14 amino acids. The V end was cut by 5 bases, the J end by 4 bases, with 14 bases between. The V gene's germline CDR1 is LNHDA and CDR2 SQIVND (reference sequence).